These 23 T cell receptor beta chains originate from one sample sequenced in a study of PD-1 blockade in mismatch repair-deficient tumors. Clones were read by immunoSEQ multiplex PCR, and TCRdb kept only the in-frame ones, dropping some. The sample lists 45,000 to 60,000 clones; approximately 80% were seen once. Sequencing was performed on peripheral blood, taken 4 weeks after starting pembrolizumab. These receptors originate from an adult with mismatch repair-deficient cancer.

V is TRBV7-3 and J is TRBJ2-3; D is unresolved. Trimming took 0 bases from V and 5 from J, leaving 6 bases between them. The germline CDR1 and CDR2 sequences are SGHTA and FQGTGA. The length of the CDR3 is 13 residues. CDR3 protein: CASSLTSRDTQYF. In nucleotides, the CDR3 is TGTGCCAGCAGCTTAACATCCCGAGATACGCAGTATTTT. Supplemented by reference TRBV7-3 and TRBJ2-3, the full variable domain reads GAGVSQTPSNKVTEKGKYVELRCDPISGHTALYWYRQSLGQGPEFLIYFQGTGAADDSGLPNDRFFAVRPEGSVSTLKIQRTERGDSAVYLCASSLTSRDTQYFGPGTRLTVL.

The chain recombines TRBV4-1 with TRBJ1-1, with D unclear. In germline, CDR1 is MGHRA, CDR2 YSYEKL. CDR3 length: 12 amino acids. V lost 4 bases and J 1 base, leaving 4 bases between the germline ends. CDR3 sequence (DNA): TGCGCCAGCAGCCGGGGGAACACTGAAGCTTTCTTT. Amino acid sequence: CASSRGNTEAFF.

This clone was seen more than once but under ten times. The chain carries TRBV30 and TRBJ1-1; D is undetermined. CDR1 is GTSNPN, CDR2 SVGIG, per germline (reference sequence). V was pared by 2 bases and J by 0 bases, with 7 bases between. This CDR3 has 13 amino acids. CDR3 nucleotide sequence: TGTGCCTGGAGTCCCACAATGAACACTGAAGCTTTCTTT. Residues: CAWSPTMNTEAFF.

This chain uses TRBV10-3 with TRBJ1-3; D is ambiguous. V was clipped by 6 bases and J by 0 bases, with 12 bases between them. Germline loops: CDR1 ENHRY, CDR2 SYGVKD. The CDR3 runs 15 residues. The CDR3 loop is CAIRGVLSSGNTIYF. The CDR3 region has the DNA TGTGCCATCAGGGGAGTTCTCAGCTCTGGAAACACCATATATTTT.

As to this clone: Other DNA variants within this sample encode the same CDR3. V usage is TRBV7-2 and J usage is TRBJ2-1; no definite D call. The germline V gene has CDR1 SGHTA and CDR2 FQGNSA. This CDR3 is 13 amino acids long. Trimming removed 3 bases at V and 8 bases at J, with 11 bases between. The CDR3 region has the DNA TGTGCCAGCAGCTTTTCAGGTGGGGATGAGCAGTTCTTC. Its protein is CASSFSGGDEQFF.

The DNA of the CDR3 is TGCAGCGCCGGGACTAGCGGGCCTTACAATGAGCAGTTCTTC. Translating gives CSAGTSGPYNEQFF. The chain combines TRBV29-1 with TRBJ2-1; 12 bases match TRBD2. Germline V gene lookup returns CDR1 SQVTM and CDR2 ANQGSEA. J gave up 4 bases and V 7 bases, and 5 bases lay outside the gene matches. The CDR3 spans 14 residues.

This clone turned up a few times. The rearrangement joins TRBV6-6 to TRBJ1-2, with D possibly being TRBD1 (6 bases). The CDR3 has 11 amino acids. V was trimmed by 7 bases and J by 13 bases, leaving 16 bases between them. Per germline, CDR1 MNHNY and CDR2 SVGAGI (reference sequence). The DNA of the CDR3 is TGTGCCAGCACGGGACAAAGCCTTTTCACCTTC. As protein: CASTGQSLFTF.

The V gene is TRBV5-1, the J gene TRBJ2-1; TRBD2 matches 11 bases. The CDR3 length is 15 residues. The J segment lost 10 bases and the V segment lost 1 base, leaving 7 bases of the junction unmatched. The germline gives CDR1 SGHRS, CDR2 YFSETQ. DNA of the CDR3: TGCGCCAGCAGCTTGTTTAGCGGGAGGGCCATGGAGCAGTTCTTC. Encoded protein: CASSLFSGRAMEQFF.

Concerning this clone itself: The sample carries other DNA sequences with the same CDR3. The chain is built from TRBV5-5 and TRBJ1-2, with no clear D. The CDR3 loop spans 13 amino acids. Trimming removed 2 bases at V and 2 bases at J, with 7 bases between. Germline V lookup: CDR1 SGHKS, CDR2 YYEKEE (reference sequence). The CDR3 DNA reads TGTGCCAGCAGCTTTGATCTGAACTATGGCTACACCTTC. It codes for CASSFDLNYGYTF. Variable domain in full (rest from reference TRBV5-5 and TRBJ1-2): DAGVTQSPTHLIKTRGQQVTLRCSPISGHKSVSWYQQVLGQGPQFIFQYYEKEERGRGNFPDRFSARQFPNYSSELNVNALLLGDSALYLCASSFDLNYGYTFGSGTRLTVV.

CDR3 DNA: TGTGCCAGCAGCGGCACATCAGACAGTACAAACACCGGGGAGCTGTTTTTT. Translated, it gives CASSGTSDSTNTGELFF. V and J are TRBV7-8 and TRBJ2-2; D is perhaps TRBD1 (5 bases). The CDR3 sequence is 17 residues long. Germline values: CDR1 SGHVS, CDR2 FQNEAQ. Trimming took 5 bases from V and 2 from J, leaving 18 bases between them.

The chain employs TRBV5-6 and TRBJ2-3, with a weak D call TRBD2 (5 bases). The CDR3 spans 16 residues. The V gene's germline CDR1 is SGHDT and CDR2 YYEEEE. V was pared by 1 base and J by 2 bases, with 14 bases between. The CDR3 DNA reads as TGTGCCAGCAGCTTGAGGTTGCAGCGGCCCACAGATACGCAGTATTTT. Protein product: CASSLRLQRPTDTQYF. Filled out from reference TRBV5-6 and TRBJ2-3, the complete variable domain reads DAGVTQSPTHLIKTRGQQVTLRCSPKSGHDTVSWYQQALGQGPQFIFQYYEEEERQRGNFPDRFSGHQFPNYSSELNVNALLLGDSALYLCASSLRLQRPTDTQYFGPGTRLTVL.

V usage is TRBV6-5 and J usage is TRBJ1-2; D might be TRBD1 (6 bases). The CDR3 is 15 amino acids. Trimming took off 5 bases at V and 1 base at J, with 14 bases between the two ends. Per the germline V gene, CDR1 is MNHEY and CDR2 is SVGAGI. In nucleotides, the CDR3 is TGTGCCAGCAGTCCACAGGGAGTAGATAACTATGGCTACACCTTC. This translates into CASSPQGVDNYGYTF.

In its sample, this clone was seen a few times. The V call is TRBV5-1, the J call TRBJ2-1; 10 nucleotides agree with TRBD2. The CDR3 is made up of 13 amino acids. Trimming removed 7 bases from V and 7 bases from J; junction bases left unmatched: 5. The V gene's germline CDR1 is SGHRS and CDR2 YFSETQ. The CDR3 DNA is TGCGCCAGCCGGACTAGCGGATCGAATGAGCAGTTCTTC. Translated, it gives CASRTSGSNEQFF.

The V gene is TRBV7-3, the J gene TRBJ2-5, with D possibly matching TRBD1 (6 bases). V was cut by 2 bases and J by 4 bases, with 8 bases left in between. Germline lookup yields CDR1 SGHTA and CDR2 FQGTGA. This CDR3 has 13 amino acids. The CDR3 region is CASSLQGRETQYF. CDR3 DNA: TGTGCCAGCAGCTTACAGGGGCGAGAGACCCAGTACTTC.

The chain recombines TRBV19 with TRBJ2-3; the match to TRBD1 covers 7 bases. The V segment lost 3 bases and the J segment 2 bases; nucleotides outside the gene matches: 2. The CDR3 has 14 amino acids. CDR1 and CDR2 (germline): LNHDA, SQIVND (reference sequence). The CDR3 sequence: CASSMGTATDTQYF. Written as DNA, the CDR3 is TGTGCCAGTAGTATGGGGACAGCCACAGATACGCAGTATTTT.

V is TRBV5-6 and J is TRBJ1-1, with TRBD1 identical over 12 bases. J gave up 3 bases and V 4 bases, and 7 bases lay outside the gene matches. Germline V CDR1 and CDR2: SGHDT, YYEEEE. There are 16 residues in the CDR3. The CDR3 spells CASSARDRGHYTEAFF. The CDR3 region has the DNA TGTGCCAGCAGCGCGCGGGACAGGGGGCATTACACTGAAGCTTTCTTT.

The CDR3 loop is CASSSRGLNGELFF. The CDR3 nucleotides read TGTGCCAGCAGCTCCAGAGGGTTAAATGGGGAGCTGTTTTTT. The chain combines TRBV13 with TRBJ2-2; the D gene is possibly TRBD2 (5 bases). The CDR3 is 14 amino acids. CDR1 is PRHDT, CDR2 FYEKMQ, per germline (reference sequence). Trimming shortened V by 4 bases and J by 8 bases, and 14 bases separated the two germline ends.

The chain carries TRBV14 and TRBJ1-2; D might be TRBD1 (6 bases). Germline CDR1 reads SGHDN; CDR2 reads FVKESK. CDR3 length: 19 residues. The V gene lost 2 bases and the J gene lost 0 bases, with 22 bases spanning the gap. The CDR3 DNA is TGTGCCAGCAGCCAAAAATCCCGGACAGCTGCAGAAGCTAACTATGGCTACACCTTC. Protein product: CASSQKSRTAAEANYGYTF. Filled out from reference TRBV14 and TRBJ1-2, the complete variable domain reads EAGVTQFPSHSVIEKGQTVTLRCDPISGHDNLYWYRRVMGKEIKFLLHFVKESKQDESGMPNNRFLAERTGGTYSTLKVQPAELEDSGVYFCASSQKSRTAAEANYGYTFGSGTRLTVV.

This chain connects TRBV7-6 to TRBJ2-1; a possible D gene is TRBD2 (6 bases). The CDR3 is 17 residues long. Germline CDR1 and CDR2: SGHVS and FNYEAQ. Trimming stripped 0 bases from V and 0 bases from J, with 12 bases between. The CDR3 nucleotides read TGTGCCAGCAGCTTAGCCCAACGGGAGATCTCCTACAATGAGCAGTTCTTC. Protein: CASSLAQREISYNEQFF.

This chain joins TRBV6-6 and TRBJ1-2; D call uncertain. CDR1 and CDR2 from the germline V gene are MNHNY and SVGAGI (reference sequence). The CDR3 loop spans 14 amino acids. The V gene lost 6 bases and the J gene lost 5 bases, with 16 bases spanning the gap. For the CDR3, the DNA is TGTGCCAGCAGCGGAACCACACAAGCTTATGGCTACACCTTC. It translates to CASSGTTQAYGYTF.

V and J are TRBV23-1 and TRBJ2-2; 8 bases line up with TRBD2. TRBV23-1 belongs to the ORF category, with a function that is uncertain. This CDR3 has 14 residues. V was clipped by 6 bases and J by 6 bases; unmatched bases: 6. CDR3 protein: CASRGLERPGELFF. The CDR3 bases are TGCGCCAGCAGGGGACTAGAAAGACCCGGGGAGCTGTTTTTT.

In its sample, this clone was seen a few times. This CDR3 is CASSQANRDREQYF. The CDR3 region has the DNA TGCGCCAGCAGCCAAGCTAACCGGGACCGCGAGCAGTACTTC. This sequence joins TRBV4-1 and TRBJ2-7; D possibly uses TRBD1 or TRBD2 (5 bases each). The ends were cut back, 1 base at V and 6 bases at J, with 13 bases in the middle. The CDR3 has 14 amino acids. Germline V gives CDR1 MGHRA, CDR2 YSYEKL.

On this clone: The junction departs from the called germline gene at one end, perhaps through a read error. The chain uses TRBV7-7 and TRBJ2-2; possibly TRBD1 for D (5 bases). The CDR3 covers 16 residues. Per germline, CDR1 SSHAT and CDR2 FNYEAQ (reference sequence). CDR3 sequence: CASSPRSGLDTGELFF. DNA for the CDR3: TGTGCTAGCAGCCCCCGCTCAGGGTTGGACACCGGGGAGCTGTTTTTT.